This TCR beta chain was recorded in a study of radiotherapy plus CTLA-4 blockade in lung cancer. Germline V gives CDR1 MNHNS, CDR2 SASEGT. This CDR3 spans 13 amino acids. Deletions cut 8 bases from V and 0 bases from J, with 11 bases between. Measured with immunoSEQ multiplex PCR; TCRdb has only the in-frame clones, and not every one. The sample consists of over 14,000 clones, around 87% of them appearing once. The chain carries TRBV6-1 and TRBJ2-7; D not certain. The sequence came from a human donor with non-small cell lung cancer that progressed on radiotherapy plus ipilimumab. Some clones in this sample may be carry-over from other donors' samples. Here the sequenced sample was peripheral blood, taken from a patient treated with radiotherapy plus ipilimumab. For the CDR3, the DNA is TGTGCCAGCGACCGAGACAACTCCTACGAGCAGTACTTC. Its translation: CASDRDNSYEQYF.